The 21 T cell receptor beta chains given below trace back to one sample, sequenced in a study of cytomegalovirus exposure and HLA in healthy donors. The primer mix had 60 Vbeta and 13 Jbeta primers. The repertoire was sequenced with immunoSEQ multiplex PCR; TCRdb's copy has only in-frame clones and lacks some. The sample consists of 150,000 to 200,000 clones, over 60% of them appearing once. What was sequenced was PBMCs. These receptors all come from a woman aged 30 to 39 in good health and CMV-seronegative.

The chain couples TRBV4-3 to TRBJ2-7, with 9 bases that match TRBD2. The CDR3 runs to 14 residues. CDR1 is LGHNA and CDR2 is YSLEER in the germline V gene. The J segment lost 3 bases and the V segment lost 2 bases, leaving 2 bases of the junction unmatched. The CDR3 is CASSQLAGNYEQYF. The CDR3 DNA follows: TGCGCCAGCAGCCAACTAGCGGGGAACTACGAGCAGTACTTC.

About this clone: An end of the junction does not agree with germline; a read error may underlie this. The V and J genes are TRBV7-7 and TRBJ2-5; D may be TRBD2 (6 bases). Germline CDR1 and CDR2: SSHAT and FNYEAQ (reference sequence). The CDR3 totals 16 residues. In DNA form, the CDR3 reads TGTGCTAGCAGCTTACGCCGGGGTGCGGGGAAAGAGACCCAGTACTTC. It is translated as CASSLRRGAGKETQYF.

This clone was seen just once. V and J are TRBV29-1 and TRBJ1-1, with D possibly being TRBD1 (6 bases). Trimming removed 7 bases at V and 7 bases at J, with 22 bases between. Germline CDR1 SQVTM, CDR2 ANQGSEA. This CDR3 spans 14 amino acids. The CDR3 coding sequence is TGCAGCGCCCAAGCCGGGGGGCGCTGGGGTGAAGCTTTCTTT. It is translated as CSAQAGGRWGEAFF.

The DNA for the CDR3 is TGTGCCAGCATAGCGGGAAGATACGAGCAGTACTTC. Protein product: CASIAGRYEQYF. The gene calls are TRBV7-3 and TRBJ2-7, with TRBD2 identical over 8 bases. J lost 4 bases, V lost 7 bases, and 3 bases had no gene match. Germline-derived CDR1 and CDR2 are SGHTA and FQGTGA. This CDR3 has 12 residues.

J is TRBJ2-2 and V is TRBV7-2; 8 bases are a match to TRBD1. Germline V CDR1 and CDR2: SGHTA, FQGNSA. The CDR3 runs 13 residues. Trimming removed 6 bases from V and 5 bases from J; junction bases left unmatched: 2. CDR3 nucleotides: TGTGCCAGCAGTCGGACAGGGACCGGGGAGCTGTTTTTT. Its protein product is CASSRTGTGELFF.

For this clone: The junction departs from germline at one end; a sequencing error may be responsible. The genes are TRBV30 and TRBJ2-2; the D gene is possibly TRBD1 (5 bases). There are 14 residues in the CDR3. Looked up from germline, CDR1 is GTSNPN and CDR2 is SVGIG (reference sequence). The CDR3 protein is CARRQHQNTGELFF. The CDR3 DNA reads TGTGCCAGGAGACAGCACCAGAACACCGGGGAGCTGTTTTTT.

The rearrangement joins TRBV28 to TRBJ1-5; D possibly corresponds to TRBD1 (5 bases). V was pared by 8 bases and J by 0 bases, with 11 bases between. The germline V gene has CDR1 MDHEN and CDR2 SYDVKM. This CDR3 comprises 14 residues. CDR3 sequence reads: CASLDRSSNQPQHF. CDR3 DNA: TGTGCCAGCTTAGACAGATCTAGCAATCAGCCCCAGCATTTT. Full variable domain (remainder filled in from reference TRBV28 and TRBJ1-5): DVKVTQSSRYLVKRTGEKVFLECVQDMDHENMFWYRQDPGLGLRLIYFSYDVKMKEKGDIPEGYSVSREKKERFSLILESASTNQTSMYLCASLDRSSNQPQHFGDGTRLSIL.

The chain recombines TRBV28 with TRBJ1-1; D is ambiguous. Trimming left V 6 bases short and J 2 bases short, with 13 bases between. The CDR3 spans 14 residues. The V gene's germline CDR1 is MDHEN and CDR2 SYDVKM. The CDR3 nucleotides are TGTGCCAGCAGCCCCGCGCCCTATAACACTGAAGCTTTCTTT. Translated: CASSPAPYNTEAFF.

The genes are TRBV4-2 and TRBJ2-1; 8 bases match TRBD2. Germline V gene sequence: CDR1 LGHNA, CDR2 YNFKEQ. CDR3 length: 14 amino acids. The V and J ends lost 3 bases and 7 bases, in that order; junction bases with no gene match: 5. The DNA of the CDR3 is TGTGCCAGCAGCCATCCAGCGGGGGCTAATGAGCAGTTCTTC. Translation: CASSHPAGANEQFF.

The CDR3 reads CASRGDTNTGELFF. CDR3 sequence (DNA): TGTGCCAGCAGGGGGGACACCAACACCGGGGAGCTGTTTTTT. The rearrangement uses TRBV28 and TRBJ2-2; maybe TRBD1 (6 bases). Trimming stripped 6 bases from V and 2 bases from J, with 10 bases between. The CDR3 length is 14 residues. Germline CDR1 MDHEN, CDR2 SYDVKM. Variable domain in full (rest from reference TRBV28 and TRBJ2-2): DVKVTQSSRYLVKRTGEKVFLECVQDMDHENMFWYRQDPGLGLRLIYFSYDVKMKEKGDIPEGYSVSREKKERFSLILESASTNQTSMYLCASRGDTNTGELFFGEGSRLTVL.

V and J are TRBV11-2 and TRBJ2-3, with 9 positions matching TRBD2. Germline-derived CDR1 and CDR2 are SGHAT and FQNNGV. J lost 8 bases, V lost 2 bases, and 8 bases had no gene match. This CDR3 spans 15 amino acids. This chain's CDR3 is CASSLSRLAGSTQYF. The DNA for the CDR3 is TGTGCCAGCAGCTTATCTCGGCTAGCGGGAAGTACGCAGTATTTT.

The chain uses TRBV19 and TRBJ1-3; TRBD1 matches at 9 bases. Germline V CDR1 and CDR2: LNHDA, SQIVND (reference sequence). The CDR3 runs to 17 residues. J lost 2 bases, V lost 5 bases, and 10 bases had no gene match. The CDR3: CASSQDRGWMTGNTIYF. CDR3 in DNA: TGTGCCAGTAGTCAAGACAGGGGGTGGATGACTGGAAACACCATATATTTT.

This chain connects TRBV6-5 to TRBJ2-7; 7 positions agree with TRBD1. V was pared by 5 bases and J by 6 bases, with 7 bases of the junction left unmatched. The germline V gene has CDR1 MNHEY and CDR2 SVGAGI. The CDR3 loop spans 13 amino acids. The CDR3 DNA reads TGTGCCAGCAGTACCTACAGGGGAAGCGAGCAGTACTTC. This sequence encodes CASSTYRGSEQYF.

This chain links TRBV6-6 with TRBJ2-7, with TRBD1 as a possible D gene (6 bases). The CDR3 is 15 residues long. Per the germline V gene, CDR1 is MNHNY and CDR2 is SVGAGI (reference sequence). V dropped 2 bases and J dropped 2 bases, with 13 bases sitting between them. CDR3 nucleotides: TGTGCCAGCAGTTACCCAGGGGACCTAACCTACGAGCAGTACTTC. This gives the protein CASSYPGDLTYEQYF.

About this clone: A read error may produce the germline difference seen at one junction end. This chain connects TRBV7-9 to TRBJ2-5, with 13 bases that match TRBD2. From germline, CDR1 is SEHNR and CDR2 FQNEAQ (reference sequence). The length of the CDR3 is 17 residues. In DNA form, the CDR3 reads TGTGCCAGCAGCCTGGACGGACTAGCGGGGGACCAAGGGACCCAGTACTTC. Its protein product is CASSLDGLAGDQGTQYF. Filled out from reference TRBV7-9 and TRBJ2-5, the complete variable domain reads DTGVSQNPRHKITKRGQNVTFRCDPISEHNRLYWYRQTLGQGPEFLTYFQNEAQLEKSRLLSDRFSAERPKGSFSTLEIQRTEQGDSAMYLCASSLDGLAGDQGTQYFGPGTRLLVL.

The genes are TRBV6-5 and TRBJ2-5, with 10 bases lining up with TRBD1. The end of the DNA fits TRBJ2-7 better, so the J call may be wrong. The germline CDR1 and CDR2 sequences are MNHEY and SVGAGI. The CDR3 has 14 amino acids. CDR3 residues: CASRMTGGFYEQYF. CDR3 in DNA: TGTGCCAGCAGAATGACAGGGGGCTTCTACGAGCAGTACTTC.

For the CDR3, the DNA is TGTGCCAGCAGCGAGAGGGGGTTAGGCTACAATGAGCAGTTCTTC. It translates to CASSERGLGYNEQFF. The chain uses TRBV5-6 and TRBJ2-1; tentative D call: TRBD1 (6 bases). CDR1 SGHDT and CDR2 YYEEEE come from the germline V gene. There are 15 residues in the CDR3. With 4 bases removed from V and 3 bases from J, the gap between germline ends came to 14 bases.

J is TRBJ1-1 and V is TRBV6-1, with D maybe TRBD1 (5 bases). In germline, CDR1 is MNHNS, CDR2 SASEGT. The CDR3 has 16 amino acids. The germline V and J ends were trimmed by 2 bases and 4 bases, with 17 bases remaining between them. CDR3 protein: CASSERGGQGGTEAFF. CDR3 DNA: TGTGCCAGCAGTGAAAGAGGAGGGCAGGGTGGCACTGAAGCTTTCTTT.

The rearrangement joins TRBV5-1 to TRBJ2-7; weak D call: TRBD2 (6 bases). CDR3 length: 14 residues. The germline gives CDR1 SGHRS, CDR2 YFSETQ. Trimming stripped 7 bases from V and 2 bases from J, with 16 bases between. CDR3 coding DNA: TGCGCCAGCGGCCCGGACGGGGGACCCTACGAGCAGTACTTC. The encoded protein is CASGPDGGPYEQYF.

The chain couples TRBV7-2 to TRBJ2-7, with 7 nucleotides matching TRBD2. V shed 1 base and J 6 bases; nucleotides not matched to a gene: 6. CDR1 is SGHTA, CDR2 FQGNSA, per germline. CDR3 length: 14 residues. The CDR3 nucleotides are TGTGCCAGCAGCTTAGGGGGGGGAGGTGGCGAGCAGTACTTC. Its translation: CASSLGGGGGEQYF.

The chain uses TRBV7-2 and TRBJ1-1; possible D gene TRBD1, 5 bases. Germline CDR1 is SGHTA and CDR2 is FQGNSA. The V end was cut by 7 bases, the J end by 6 bases, with 15 bases between. The CDR3 is 13 amino acids. The CDR3 nucleotides are TGTGCCAGCAAACAGGAGTATAACGCTGAAGCTTTCTTT. Protein: CASKQEYNAEAFF.